This T cell receptor beta chain was captured by sequencing in a study of cytomegalovirus exposure and HLA in healthy donors. The study's findings and limits: TCR beta V- and J-gene trimming, according to a later analysis, was linked to a missense DCLRE1C variant. In an earlier analysis, in under 700 donors, most V segments appeared productive either ~90% or ~30% of the time. Reportedly, a later analysis found an Asian-associated ancestry cluster had fewer N-insertions than the approximately 600-donor mean.

60 Vbeta and 13 Jbeta primers were used in PCR. Repertoires were generated with immunoSEQ multiplex PCR, while TCRdb's copy carries only in-frame clones and drops some. The sample shows 100,000 to 150,000 clones, more than 80% of them seen only once. Concerning this clone itself: The antigen remains undetermined.

Germline values: CDR1 MNHEY, CDR2 SMNVEV (reference sequence). The CDR3 is made up of 13 amino acids. V gave up 8 bases and J gave up 5 bases; unmatched junction bases: 7. This TCR derives from a man in his forties in good health and CMV-seronegative. The material sequenced was PBMCs. The chain couples TRBV27 to TRBJ1-1, with 8 bases aligning to TRBD1. CDR3 loop: CASSPYRGTEAFF. The CDR3 DNA sequence: TGTGCCAGCTCTCCATACAGGGGGACTGAAGCTTTCTTT.